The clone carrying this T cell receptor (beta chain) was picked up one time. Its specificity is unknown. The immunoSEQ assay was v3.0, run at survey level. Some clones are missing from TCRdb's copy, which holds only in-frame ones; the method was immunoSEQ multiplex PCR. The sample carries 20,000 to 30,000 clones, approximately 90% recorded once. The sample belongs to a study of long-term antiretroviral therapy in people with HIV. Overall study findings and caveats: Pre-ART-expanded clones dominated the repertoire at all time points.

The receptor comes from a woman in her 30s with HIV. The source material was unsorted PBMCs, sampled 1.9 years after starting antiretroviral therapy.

CDR3 sequence (DNA): TGTGCCAGCAGCGTAGGGGAGATGAGGACTGAAGCTTTCTTT. It codes for CASSVGEMRTEAFF. This sequence joins TRBV9 and TRBJ1-1; D unclear. CDR3 length: 14 residues. Germline V gives CDR1 SGDLS, CDR2 YYNGEE. V was pared by 0 bases and J by 5 bases, with 11 bases between.